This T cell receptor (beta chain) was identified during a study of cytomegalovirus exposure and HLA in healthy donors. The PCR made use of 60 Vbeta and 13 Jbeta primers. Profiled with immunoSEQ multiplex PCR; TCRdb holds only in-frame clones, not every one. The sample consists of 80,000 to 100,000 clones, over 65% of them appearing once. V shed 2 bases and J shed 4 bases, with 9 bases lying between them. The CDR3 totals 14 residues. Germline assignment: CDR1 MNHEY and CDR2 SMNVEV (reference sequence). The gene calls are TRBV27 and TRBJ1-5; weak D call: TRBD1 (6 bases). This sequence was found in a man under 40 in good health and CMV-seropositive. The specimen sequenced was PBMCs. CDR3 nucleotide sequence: TGTGCCAGCAGTTTACAGGGGTCGAATCAGCCCCAGCATTTT. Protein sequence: CASSLQGSNQPQHF.